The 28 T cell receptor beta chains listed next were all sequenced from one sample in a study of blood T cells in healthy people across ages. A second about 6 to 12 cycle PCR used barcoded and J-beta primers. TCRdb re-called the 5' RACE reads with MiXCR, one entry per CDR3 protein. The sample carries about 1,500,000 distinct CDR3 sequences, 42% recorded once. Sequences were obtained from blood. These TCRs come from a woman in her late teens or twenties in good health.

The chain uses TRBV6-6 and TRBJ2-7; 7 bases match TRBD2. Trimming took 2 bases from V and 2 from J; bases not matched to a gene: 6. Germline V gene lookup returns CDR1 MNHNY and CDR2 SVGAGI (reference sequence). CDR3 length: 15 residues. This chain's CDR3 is CASSYGVAGTYEQYF. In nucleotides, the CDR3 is TGTGCCAGCAGTTACGGGGTAGCGGGTACCTACGAGCAGTACTTC.

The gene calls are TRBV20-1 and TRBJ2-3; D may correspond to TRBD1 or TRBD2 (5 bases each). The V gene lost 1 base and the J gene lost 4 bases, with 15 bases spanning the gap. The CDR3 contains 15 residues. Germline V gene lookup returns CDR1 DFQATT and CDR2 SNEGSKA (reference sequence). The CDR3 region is CSARVVPGRADTQYF. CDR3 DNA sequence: TGCAGTGCTAGAGTCGTCCCAGGGCGGGCAGATACGCAGTATTTT.

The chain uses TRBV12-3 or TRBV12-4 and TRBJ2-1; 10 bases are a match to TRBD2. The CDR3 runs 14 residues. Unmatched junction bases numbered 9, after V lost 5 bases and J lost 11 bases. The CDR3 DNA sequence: TGTGCCAGCAGTGTGGGGCTAGCGGGAGTGAAGCAGTTCTTC. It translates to CASSVGLAGVKQFF.

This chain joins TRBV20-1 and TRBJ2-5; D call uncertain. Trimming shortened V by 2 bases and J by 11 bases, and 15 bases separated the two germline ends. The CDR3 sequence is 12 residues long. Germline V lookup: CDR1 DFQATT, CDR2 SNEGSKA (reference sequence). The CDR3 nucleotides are TGCAGTGCTAGATTCGATTACAATGAGCAGTACTTC. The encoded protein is CSARFDYNEQYF.

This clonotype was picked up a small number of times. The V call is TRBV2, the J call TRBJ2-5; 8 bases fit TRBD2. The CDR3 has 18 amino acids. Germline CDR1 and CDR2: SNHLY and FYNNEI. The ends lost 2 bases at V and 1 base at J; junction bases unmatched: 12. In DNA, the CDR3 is TGTGCCAGCAGTGAAACCTTCGGGGGGGGTACTTTCCAAGAGACCCAGTACTTC. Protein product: CASSETFGGGTFQETQYF.

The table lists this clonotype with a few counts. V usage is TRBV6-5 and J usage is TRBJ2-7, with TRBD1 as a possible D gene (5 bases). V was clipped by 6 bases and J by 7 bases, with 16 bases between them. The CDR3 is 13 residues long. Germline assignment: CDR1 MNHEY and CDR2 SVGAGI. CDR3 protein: CASSPRVYNEQYF. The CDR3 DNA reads TGTGCCAGCAGCCCCAGGGTCTACAATGAGCAGTACTTC.

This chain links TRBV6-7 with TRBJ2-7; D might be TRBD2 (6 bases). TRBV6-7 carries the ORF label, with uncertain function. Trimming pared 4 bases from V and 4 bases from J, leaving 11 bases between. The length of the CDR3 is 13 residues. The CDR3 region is CASSFPREYEQYF. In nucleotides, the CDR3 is TGTGCCAGCAGTTTCCCCCGGGAGTACGAGCAGTACTTC.

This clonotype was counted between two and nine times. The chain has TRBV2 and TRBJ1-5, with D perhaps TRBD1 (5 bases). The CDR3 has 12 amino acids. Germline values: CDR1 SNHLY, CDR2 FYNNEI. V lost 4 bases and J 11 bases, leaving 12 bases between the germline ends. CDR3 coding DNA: TGTGCCAGCAGTGGGGACTCCCCGGCCCAGCATTTT. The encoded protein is CASSGDSPAQHF.

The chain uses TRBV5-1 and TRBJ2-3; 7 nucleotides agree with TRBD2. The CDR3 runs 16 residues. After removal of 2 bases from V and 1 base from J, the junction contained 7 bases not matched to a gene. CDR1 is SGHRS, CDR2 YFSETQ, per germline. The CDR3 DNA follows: TGCGCCAGCAGCTTTGGGGGGGACTCGGGCACAGATACGCAGTATTTT. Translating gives CASSFGGDSGTDTQYF. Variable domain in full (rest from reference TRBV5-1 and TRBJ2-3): KAGVTQTPRYLIKTRGQQVTLSCSPISGHRSVSWYQQTPGQGLQFLFEYFSETQRNKGNFPGRFSGRQFSNSRSEMNVSTLELGDSALYLCASSFGGDSGTDTQYFGPGTRLTVL.

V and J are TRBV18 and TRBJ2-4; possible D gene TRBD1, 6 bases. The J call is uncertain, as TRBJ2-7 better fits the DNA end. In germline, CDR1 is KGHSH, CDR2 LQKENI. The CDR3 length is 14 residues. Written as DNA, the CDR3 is TGTGCCAGCTCACCAGAGTCAGGGGCCTACGAGCAGTACTTC. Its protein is CASSPESGAYEQYF.

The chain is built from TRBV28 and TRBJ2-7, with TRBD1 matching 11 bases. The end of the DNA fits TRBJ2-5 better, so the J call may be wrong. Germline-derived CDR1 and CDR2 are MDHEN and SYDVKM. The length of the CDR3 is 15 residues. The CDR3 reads CASSLRTGGSETQYF. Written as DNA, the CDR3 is TGTGCCAGCAGTTTGCGGACAGGGGGCTCTGAGACCCAGTACTTC.

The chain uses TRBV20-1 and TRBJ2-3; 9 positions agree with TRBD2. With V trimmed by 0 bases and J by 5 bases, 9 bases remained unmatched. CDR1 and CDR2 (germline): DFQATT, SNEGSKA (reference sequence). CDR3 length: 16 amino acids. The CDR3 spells CSARDPAGGPGDTQYF. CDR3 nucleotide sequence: TGCAGTGCTAGAGATCCTGCGGGAGGGCCGGGAGATACGCAGTATTTT.

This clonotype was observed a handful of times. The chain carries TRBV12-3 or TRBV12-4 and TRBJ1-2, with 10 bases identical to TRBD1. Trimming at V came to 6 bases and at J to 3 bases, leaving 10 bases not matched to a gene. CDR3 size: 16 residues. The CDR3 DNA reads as TGTGCCAGCAGCCTCGACAGGGGGCGATGGGACTATGGCTACACCTTC. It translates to CASSLDRGRWDYGYTF.

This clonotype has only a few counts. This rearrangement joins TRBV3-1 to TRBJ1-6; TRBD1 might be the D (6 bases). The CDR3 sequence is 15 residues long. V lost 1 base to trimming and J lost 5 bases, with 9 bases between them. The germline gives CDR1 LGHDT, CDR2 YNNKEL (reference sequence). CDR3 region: CASSQGGQNNSPLHF. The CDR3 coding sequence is TGTGCCAGCAGCCAAGGAGGACAGAATAATTCACCCCTCCACTTT. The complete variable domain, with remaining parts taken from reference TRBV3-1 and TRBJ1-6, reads DTAVSQTPKYLVTQMGNDKSIKCEQNLGHDTMYWYKQDSKKFLKIMFSYNNKELIINETVPNRFSPKSPDKAHLNLHINSLELGDSAVYFCASSQGGQNNSPLHFGNGTRLTVT.

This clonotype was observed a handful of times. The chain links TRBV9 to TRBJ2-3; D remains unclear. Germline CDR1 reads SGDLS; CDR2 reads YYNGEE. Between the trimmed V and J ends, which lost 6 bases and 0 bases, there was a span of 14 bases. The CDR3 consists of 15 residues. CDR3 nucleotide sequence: TGTGCCAGCACTCGGTCCGTTTCTAGCACAGATACGCAGTATTTT. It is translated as CASTRSVSSTDTQYF. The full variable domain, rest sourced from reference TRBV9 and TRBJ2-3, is DSGVTQTPKHLITATGQRVTLRCSPRSGDLSVYWYQQSLDQGLQFLIQYYNGEERAKGNILERFSAQQFPDLHSELNLSSLELGDSALYFCASTRSVSSTDTQYFGPGTRLTVL.

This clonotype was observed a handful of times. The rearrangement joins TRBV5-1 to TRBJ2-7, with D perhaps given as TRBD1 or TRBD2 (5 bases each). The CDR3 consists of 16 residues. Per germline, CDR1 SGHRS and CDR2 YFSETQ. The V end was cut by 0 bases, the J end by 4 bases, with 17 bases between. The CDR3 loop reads CASSLALSSRGYEQYF. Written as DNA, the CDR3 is TGCGCCAGCAGCTTGGCCCTGAGCTCGAGGGGTTACGAGCAGTACTTC. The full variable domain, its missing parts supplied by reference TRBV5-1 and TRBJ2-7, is KAGVTQTPRYLIKTRGQQVTLSCSPISGHRSVSWYQQTPGQGLQFLFEYFSETQRNKGNFPGRFSGRQFSNSRSEMNVSTLELGDSALYLCASSLALSSRGYEQYFGPGTRLTVT.

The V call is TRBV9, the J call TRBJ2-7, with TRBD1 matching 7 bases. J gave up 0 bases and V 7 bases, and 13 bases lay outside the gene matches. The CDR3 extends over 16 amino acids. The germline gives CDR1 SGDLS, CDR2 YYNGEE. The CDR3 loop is CASCPAGTDVSYEQYF. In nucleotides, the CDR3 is TGTGCCAGCTGCCCCGCCGGGACAGATGTCTCCTACGAGCAGTACTTC.

CDR3 nucleotide sequence: TGTGCCAGCAGTGGGGACAGGGGCTTTGAAGGGACCCAGTTCTTC. Translated: CASSGDRGFEGTQFF. The chain uses TRBV2 and TRBJ2-1; the match to TRBD1 covers 10 bases. Losses at the gene ends were 4 bases for V and 13 bases for J; bases not matched to a gene: 13. In germline, CDR1 is SNHLY, CDR2 FYNNEI. The CDR3 is 15 residues long. The full variable domain, rest sourced from reference TRBV2 and TRBJ2-1, is EPEVTQTPSHQVTQMGQEVILRCVPISNHLYFYWYRQILGQKVEFLVSFYNNEISEKSEIFDDQFSVERPDGSNFTLKIRSTKLEDSAMYFCASSGDRGFEGTQFFGPGTRLTVL.

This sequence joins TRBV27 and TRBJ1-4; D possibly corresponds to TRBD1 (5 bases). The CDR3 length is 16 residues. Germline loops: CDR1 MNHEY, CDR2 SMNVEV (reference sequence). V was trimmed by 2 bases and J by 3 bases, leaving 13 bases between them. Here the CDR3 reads CASSLAGVGANEKLFF. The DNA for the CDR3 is TGTGCCAGCAGTTTAGCGGGGGTAGGGGCTAATGAAAAACTGTTTTTT. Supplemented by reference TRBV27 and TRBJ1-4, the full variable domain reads EAQVTQNPRYLITVTGKKLTVTCSQNMNHEYMSWYRQDPGLGLRQIYYSMNVEVTDKGDVPEGYKVSRKEKRNFPLILESPSPNQTSLYFCASSLAGVGANEKLFFGSGTQLSVL.

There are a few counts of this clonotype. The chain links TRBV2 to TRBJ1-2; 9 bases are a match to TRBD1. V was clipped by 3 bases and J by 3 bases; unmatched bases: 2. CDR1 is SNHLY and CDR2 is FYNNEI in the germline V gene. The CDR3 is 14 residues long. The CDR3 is CASSDRTGDYGYTF. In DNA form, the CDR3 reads TGTGCCAGCAGTGATCGGACAGGGGACTATGGCTACACCTTC. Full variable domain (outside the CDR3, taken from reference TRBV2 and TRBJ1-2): EPEVTQTPSHQVTQMGQEVILRCVPISNHLYFYWYRQILGQKVEFLVSFYNNEISEKSEIFDDQFSVERPDGSNFTLKIRSTKLEDSAMYFCASSDRTGDYGYTFGSGTRLTVV.

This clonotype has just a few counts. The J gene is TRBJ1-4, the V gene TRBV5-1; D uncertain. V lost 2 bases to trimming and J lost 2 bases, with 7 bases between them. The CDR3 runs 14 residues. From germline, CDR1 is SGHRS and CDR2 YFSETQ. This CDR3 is CASSLSTTNEKLFF. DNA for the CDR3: TGCGCCAGCAGCTTATCTACGACTAATGAAAAACTGTTTTTT.

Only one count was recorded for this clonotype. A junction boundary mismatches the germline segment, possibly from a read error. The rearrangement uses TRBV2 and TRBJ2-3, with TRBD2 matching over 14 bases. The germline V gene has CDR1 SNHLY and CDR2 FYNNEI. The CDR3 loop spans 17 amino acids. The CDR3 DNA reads TGTGCCTGCAGTCCCGGGACTAGCGGGAGACGATCAGATACGCAGTATTTT. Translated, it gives CACSPGTSGRRSDTQYF.

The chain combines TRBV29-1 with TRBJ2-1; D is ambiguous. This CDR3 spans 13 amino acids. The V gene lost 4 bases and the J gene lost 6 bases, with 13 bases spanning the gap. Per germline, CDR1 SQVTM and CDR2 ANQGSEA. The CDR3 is CSVGRKPPNEQFF. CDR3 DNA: TGCAGCGTTGGTAGGAAGCCTCCCAATGAGCAGTTCTTC.

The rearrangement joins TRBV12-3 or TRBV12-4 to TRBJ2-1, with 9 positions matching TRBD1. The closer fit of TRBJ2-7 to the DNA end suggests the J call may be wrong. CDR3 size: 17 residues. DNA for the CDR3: TGTGCCAGCAGTTTATATTCGTGGGGACAGGGTTTCTACGAGCAGTACTTC. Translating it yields CASSLYSWGQGFYEQYF.

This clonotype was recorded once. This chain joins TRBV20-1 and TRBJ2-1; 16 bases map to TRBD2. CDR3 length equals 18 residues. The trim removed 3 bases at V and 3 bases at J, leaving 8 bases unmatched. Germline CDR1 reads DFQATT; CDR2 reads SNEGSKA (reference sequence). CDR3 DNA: TGCAGTGCTAGCCAGCCGGGACTAGCGGGGGGGGACTACAATGAGCAGTTCTTC. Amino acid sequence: CSASQPGLAGGDYNEQFF.

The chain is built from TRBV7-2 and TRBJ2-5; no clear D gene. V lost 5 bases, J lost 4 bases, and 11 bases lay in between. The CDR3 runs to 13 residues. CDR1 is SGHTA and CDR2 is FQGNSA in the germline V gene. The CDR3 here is CASSASSGETQYF. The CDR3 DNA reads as TGTGCCAGCAGCGCCTCCTCGGGAGAGACCCAGTACTTC.

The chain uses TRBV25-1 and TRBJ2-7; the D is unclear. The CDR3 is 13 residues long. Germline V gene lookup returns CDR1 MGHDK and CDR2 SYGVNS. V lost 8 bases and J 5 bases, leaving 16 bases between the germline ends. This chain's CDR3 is CASLPQLAHEQYF. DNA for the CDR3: TGTGCCAGCCTACCGCAGTTGGCCCACGAGCAGTACTTC.

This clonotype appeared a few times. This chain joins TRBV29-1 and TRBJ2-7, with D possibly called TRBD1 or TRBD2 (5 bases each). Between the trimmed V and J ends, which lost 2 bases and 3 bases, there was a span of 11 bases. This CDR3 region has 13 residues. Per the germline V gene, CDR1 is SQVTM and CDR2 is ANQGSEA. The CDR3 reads CSVEMGGGYEQYF. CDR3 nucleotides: TGCAGCGTTGAAATGGGTGGGGGCTACGAGCAGTACTTC.